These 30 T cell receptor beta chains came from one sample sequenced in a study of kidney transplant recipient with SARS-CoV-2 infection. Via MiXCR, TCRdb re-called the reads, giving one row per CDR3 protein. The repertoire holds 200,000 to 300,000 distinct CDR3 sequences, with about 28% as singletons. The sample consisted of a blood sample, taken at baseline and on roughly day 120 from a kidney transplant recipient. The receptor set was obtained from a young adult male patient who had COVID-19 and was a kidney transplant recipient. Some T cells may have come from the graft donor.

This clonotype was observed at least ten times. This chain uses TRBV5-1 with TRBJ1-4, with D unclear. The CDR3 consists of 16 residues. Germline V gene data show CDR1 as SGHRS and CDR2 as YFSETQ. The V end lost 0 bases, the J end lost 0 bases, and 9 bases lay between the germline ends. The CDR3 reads CASSLGVQATNEKLFF. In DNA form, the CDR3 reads TGCGCCAGCAGCTTGGGAGTTCAGGCAACTAATGAAAAACTGTTTTTT.

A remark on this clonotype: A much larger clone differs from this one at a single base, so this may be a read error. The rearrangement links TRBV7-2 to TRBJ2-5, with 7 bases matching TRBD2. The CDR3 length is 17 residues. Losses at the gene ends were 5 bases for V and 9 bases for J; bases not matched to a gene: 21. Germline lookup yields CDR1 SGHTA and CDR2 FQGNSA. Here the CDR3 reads CASSPRLGGARGEAQYF. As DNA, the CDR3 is TGTGCCAGCAGCCCTAGATTGGGGGGAGCCCGGGGGGAGGCCCAGTACTTC.

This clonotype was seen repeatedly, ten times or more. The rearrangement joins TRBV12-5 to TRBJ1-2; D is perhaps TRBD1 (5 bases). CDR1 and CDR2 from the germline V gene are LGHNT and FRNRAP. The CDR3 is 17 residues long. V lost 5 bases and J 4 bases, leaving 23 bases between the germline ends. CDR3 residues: CASGPLLLQGKTYGYTF. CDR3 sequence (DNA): TGTGCTAGTGGTCCACTTCTTTTGCAGGGAAAGACCTATGGCTACACCTTC.

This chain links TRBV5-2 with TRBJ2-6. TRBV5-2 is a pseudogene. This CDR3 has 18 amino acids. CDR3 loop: CASKQKESTQSRANVLTF. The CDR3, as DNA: TGTGCCAGCAAGCAAAAAGAGAGTACACAAAGTCGGGCCAACGTCCTGACTTTC.

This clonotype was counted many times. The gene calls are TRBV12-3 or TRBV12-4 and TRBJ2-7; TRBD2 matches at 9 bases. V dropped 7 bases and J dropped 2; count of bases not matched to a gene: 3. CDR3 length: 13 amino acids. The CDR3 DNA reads TGTGCCAGCACTGGGACTAGCCCCTACGAGCAGTACTTC. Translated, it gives CASTGTSPYEQYF.

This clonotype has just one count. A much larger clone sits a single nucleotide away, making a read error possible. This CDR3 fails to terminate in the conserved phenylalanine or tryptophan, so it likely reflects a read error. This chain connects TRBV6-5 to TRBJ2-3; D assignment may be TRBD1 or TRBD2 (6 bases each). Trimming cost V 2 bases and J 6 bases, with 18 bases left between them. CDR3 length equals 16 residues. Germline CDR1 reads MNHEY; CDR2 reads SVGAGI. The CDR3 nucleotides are TGTGCCAGCAGTTACCAGGGGACCTTGGGGAGGGATACGCAGTATTAT. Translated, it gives CASSYQGTLGRDTQYY.

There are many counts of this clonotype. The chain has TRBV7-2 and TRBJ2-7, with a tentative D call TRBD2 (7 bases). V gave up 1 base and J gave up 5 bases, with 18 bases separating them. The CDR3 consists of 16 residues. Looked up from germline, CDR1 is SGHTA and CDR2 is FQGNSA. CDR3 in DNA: TGTGCCAGCAGCTTAGTCCCCGGGGGGCCCCGGGACGAGCAGTACTTC. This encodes CASSLVPGGPRDEQYF. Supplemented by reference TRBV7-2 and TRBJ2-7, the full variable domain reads GAGVSQSPSNKVTEKGKDVELRCDPISGHTALYWYRQSLGQGLEFLIYFQGNSAPDKSGLPSDRFSAERTGGSVSTLTIQRTQQEDSAVYLCASSLVPGGPRDEQYFGPGTRLTVT.

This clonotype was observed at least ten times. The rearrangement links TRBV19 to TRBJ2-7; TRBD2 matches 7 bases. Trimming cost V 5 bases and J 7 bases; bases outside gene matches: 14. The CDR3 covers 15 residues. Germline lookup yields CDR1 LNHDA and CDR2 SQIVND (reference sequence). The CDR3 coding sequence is TGTGCCAGTAGTGTAGGACACCCAACAGCGGGGGAGCAGTACTTC. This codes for CASSVGHPTAGEQYF. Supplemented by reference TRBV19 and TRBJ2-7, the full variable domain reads DGGITQSPKYLFRKEGQNVTLSCEQNLNHDAMYWYRQDPGQGLRLIYYSQIVNDFQKGDIAEGYSVSREKKESFPLTVTSAQKNPTAFYLCASSVGHPTAGEQYFGPGTRLTVT.

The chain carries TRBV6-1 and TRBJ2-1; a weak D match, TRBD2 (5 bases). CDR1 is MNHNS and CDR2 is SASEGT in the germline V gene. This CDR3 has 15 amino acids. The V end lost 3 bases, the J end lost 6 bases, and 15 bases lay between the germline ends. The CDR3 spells CASSDPLDLGNEQFF. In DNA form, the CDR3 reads TGTGCCAGCAGTGACCCCTTGGACTTAGGCAATGAGCAGTTCTTC.

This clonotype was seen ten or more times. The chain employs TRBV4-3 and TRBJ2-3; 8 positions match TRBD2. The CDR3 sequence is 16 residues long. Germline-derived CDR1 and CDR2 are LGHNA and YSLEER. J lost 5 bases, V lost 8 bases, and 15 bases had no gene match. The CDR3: CASGSNLGTRLDTQYF. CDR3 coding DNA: TGCGCCAGCGGGTCGAACCTTGGGACTAGGCTAGATACGCAGTATTTT.

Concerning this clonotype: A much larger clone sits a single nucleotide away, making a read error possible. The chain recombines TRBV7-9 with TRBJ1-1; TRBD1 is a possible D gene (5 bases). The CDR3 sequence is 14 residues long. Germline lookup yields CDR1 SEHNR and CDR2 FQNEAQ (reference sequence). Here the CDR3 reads CASSLSSGLDEDFF. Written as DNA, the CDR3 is TGTGCCAGCAGCTTATCGTCGGGGCTGGATGAAGATTTCTTT.

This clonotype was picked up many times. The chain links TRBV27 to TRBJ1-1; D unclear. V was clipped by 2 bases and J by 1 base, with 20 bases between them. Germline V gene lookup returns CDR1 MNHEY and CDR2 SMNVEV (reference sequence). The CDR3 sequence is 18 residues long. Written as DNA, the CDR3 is TGTGCCAGCAGTTTAGAAATGTCGTCATCCGGGGAGAACACTGAAGCTTTCTTT. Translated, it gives CASSLEMSSSGENTEAFF.

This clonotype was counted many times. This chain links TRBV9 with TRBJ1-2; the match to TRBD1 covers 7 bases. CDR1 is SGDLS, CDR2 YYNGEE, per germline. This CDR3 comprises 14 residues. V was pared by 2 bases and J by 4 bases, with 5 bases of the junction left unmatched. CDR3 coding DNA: TGTGCCAGCAGCGTTGGACAGGCGGTCTATGGCTACACCTTC. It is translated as CASSVGQAVYGYTF.

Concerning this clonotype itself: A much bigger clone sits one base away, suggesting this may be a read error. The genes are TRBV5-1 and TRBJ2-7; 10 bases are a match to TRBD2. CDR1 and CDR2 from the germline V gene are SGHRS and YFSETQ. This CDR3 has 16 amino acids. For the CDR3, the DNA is TGCACCAGCAGCCCTGCCCCTAGCGGGAGCTCCTACGAGCAGTACGTC. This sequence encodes CTSSPAPSGSSYEQYV.

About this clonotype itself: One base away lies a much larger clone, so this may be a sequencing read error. CDR3: CASRLNPSSHNSPLHF. Here the CDR3 DNA reads TGTGCCAGCAGATTAAACCCTAGCTCCCATAATTCACCCCTCCACTTT. The chain links TRBV13 to TRBJ1-6; D is undetermined. CDR1 is PRHDT and CDR2 is FYEKMQ in the germline V gene (reference sequence). This CDR3 spans 16 amino acids.

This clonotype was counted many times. CDR3 protein: CASSPFTGIGELFF. CDR3 bases: TGTGCCAGCTCCCCCTTTACAGGGATCGGGGAGCTGTTTTTT. The chain joins TRBV6-8 to TRBJ2-2; D might be TRBD1 (6 bases). V was clipped by 8 bases and J by 7 bases, with 17 bases between them. Germline CDR1 and CDR2: MNHGY and SAAAGT. The CDR3 runs 14 residues.

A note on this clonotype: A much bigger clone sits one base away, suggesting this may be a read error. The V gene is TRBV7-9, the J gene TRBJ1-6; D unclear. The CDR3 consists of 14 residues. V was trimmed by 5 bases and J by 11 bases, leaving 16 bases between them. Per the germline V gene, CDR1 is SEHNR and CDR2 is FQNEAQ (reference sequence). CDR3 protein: CASSPPGEAPPLHF. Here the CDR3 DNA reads TGTGCCAGCAGCCCCCCCGGGGAGGCGCCACCCCTCCACTTT.

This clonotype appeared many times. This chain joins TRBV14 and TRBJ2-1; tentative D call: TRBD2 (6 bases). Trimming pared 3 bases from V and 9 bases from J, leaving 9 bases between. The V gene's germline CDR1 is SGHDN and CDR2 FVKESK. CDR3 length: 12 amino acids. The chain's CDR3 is CASSQAGLEQFF. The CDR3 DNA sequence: TGTGCCAGCAGCCAGGCGGGACTTGAGCAGTTCTTC.

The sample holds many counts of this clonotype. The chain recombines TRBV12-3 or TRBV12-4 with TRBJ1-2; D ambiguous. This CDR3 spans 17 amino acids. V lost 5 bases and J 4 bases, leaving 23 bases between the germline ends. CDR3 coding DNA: TGTGCCAGCAGTGCCCGCTACAGCTTCCGAAAGACCTATGGCTACACCTTC. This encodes CASSARYSFRKTYGYTF.

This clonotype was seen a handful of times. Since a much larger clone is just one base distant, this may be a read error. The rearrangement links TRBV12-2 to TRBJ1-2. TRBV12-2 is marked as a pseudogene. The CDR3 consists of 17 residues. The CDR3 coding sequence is TGTGCAAGTCGCAATTCTAAGACTCCACGAAAGACCTGTGGCTACACCTTC. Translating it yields CASRNSKTPRKTCGYTF.

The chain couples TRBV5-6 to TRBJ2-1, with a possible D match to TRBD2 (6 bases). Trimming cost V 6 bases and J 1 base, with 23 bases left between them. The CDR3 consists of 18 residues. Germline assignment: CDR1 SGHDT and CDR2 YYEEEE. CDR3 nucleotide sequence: TGTGCCAGCAACTTTAGTTCGCTCTGGGCGGGATCCTACAATGAGCAGTTCTTC. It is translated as CASNFSSLWAGSYNEQFF.

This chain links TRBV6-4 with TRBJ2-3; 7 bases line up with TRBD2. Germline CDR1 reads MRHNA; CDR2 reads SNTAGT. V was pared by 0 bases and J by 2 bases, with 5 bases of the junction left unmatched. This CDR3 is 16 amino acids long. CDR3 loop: CASSDSTAGSTDTQYF. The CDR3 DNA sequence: TGTGCCAGCAGTGACTCGACAGCGGGGTCCACAGATACGCAGTATTTT.

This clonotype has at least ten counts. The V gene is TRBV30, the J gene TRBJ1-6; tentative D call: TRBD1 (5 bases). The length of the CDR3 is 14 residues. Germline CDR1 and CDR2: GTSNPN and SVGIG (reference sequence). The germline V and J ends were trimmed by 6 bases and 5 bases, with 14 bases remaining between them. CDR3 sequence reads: CACSPGLHNSPLHF. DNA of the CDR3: TGTGCCTGTTCACCGGGGCTTCATAATTCACCCCTCCACTTT.

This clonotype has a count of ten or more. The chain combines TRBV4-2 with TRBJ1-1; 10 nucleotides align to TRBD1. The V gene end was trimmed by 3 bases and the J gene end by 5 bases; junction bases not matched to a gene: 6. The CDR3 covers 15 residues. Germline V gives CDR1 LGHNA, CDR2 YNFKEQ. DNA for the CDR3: TGTGCCAGCAGCCATCAGACAGGGGGCAATACTGAAGCTTTCTTT. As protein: CASSHQTGGNTEAFF.

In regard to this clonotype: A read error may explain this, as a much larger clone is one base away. The CDR3 loop reads CASSIAGTSTRAAFF. The CDR3 DNA reads TGTGCCAGCAGCATCGCCGGGACTTCTACGAGGGCAGCTTTCTTT. The chain has TRBV5-4 and TRBJ1-1; a weak D match, TRBD1 (5 bases). Germline CDR1 is SGHNT and CDR2 is YYREEE (reference sequence). Between the trimmed V and J ends, which lost 4 bases and 10 bases, there was a span of 23 bases. The CDR3 loop spans 15 amino acids. The complete variable domain, with remaining parts taken from reference TRBV5-4 and TRBJ1-1, reads ETGVTQSPTHLIKTRGQQVTLRCSSQSGHNTVSWYQQALGQGPQFIFQYYREEENGRGNFPPRFSGLQFPNYSSELNVNALELDDSALYLCASSIAGTSTRAAFFGQGTRLTVV.

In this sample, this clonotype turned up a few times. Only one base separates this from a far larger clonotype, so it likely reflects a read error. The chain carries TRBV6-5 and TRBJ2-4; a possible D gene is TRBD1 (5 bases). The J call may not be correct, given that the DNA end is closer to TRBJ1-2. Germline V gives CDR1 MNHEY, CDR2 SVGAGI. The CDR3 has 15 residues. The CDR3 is CARSSFFRGGGGYTF. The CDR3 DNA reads TGTGCCCGCAGTTCCTTCTTTAGGGGCGGGGGGGGCTACACCTTC.

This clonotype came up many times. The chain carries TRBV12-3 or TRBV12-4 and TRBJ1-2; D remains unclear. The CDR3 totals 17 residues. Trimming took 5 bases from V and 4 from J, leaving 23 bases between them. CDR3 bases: TGTGCCAGCAGTGTGGCAATCAGCTTCCGAAAGACCTATGGCTACACCTTC. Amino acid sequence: CASSVAISFRKTYGYTF.

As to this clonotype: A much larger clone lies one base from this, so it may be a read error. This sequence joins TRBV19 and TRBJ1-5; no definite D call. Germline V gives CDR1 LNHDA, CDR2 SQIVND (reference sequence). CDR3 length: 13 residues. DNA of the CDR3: TGTGCCAATAGTAGGGAAGTCAATCAGCCCCAGCATTTT. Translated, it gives CANSREVNQPQHF.

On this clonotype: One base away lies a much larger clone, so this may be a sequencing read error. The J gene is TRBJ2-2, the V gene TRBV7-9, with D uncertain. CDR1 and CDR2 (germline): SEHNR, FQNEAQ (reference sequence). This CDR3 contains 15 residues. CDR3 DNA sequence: TGTGCCGGCAGCTTAGGGCAGGCGAACACCGGGGAGCTGTTTTTT. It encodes CAGSLGQANTGELFF.

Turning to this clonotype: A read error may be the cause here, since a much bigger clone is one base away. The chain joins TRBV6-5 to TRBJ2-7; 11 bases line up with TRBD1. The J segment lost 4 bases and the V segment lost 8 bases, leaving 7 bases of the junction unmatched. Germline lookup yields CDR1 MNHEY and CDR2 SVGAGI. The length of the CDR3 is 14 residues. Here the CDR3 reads CASGGTGGIYEQYF. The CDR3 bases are TGTGCCAGCGGTGGGACAGGGGGGATTTACGAGCAGTACTTC.